This T cell receptor (beta chain) was identified during a study of T cell responses to AZD1222 COVID-19 vaccine. The CDR3 sequence is 15 residues long. The trim removed 2 bases at V and 4 bases at J, leaving 7 bases unmatched. CDR1 and CDR2 (germline): SGHRS, YFSETQ. Clones were sequenced by immunoSEQ multiplex PCR, and TCRdb holds only the in-frame ones, with some missing. The sample yields around 100,000 clones, about 83% seen once. This clone was seen a handful of times. This rearrangement joins TRBV5-1 to TRBJ1-1; 8 nucleotides line up with TRBD1. This sequence was found in an adult in good health. The material was peripheral blood, obtained on day 0 of AZD1222 vaccination. Written as DNA, the CDR3 is TGCGCCAGCAGCTTAATGACAGGGGCCGGCACTGAAGCTTTCTTT. Residues: CASSLMTGAGTEAFF.